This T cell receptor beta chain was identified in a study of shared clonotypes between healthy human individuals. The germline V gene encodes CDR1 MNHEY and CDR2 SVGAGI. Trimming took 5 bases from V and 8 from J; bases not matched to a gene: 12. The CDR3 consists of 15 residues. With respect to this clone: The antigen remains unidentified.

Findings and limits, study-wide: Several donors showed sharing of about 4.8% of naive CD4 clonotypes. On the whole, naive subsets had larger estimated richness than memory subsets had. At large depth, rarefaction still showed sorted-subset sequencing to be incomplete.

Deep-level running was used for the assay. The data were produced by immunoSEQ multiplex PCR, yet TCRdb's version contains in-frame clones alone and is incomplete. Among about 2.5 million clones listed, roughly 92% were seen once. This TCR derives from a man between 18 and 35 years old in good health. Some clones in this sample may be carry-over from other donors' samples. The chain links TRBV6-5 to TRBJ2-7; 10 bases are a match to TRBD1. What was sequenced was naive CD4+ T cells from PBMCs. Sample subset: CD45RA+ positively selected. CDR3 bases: TGTGCCAGCAGTCTGAATCGGGACAGGGGTACAAAGCAGTACTTC. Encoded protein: CASSLNRDRGTKQYF.